The rows below give T cell receptor beta chains drawn from one sample of a study of cytotoxic CD8 clonotypes in ibrutinib-treated CLL. Sequencing was performed with immunoSEQ multiplex PCR; in TCRdb, only in-frame clones are kept and a portion is missing. The repertoire consists of 65,000 to 90,000 clones, with roughly 83% occurring once and the leading ten covering less than 45%. This specimen was PBMCs, taken after 24 months of ibrutinib treatment. These receptors came from a human donor with chronic lymphocytic leukemia. CDR3s include the opening cysteine and the closing phenylalanine or tryptophan. A D gene is named only where the DNA matches it firmly. Some rows have no size entry. The others give once, few or many, or a class for an expanded clone.

TRBD1	18	NA	TRBV18	TRBJ2-7	TGTGCCAGCTCACGCTTGCCGCCCGTGGGACAGGGAGGAGACGAGCAGTACTTC	CASSRLPPVGQGGDEQYF
NA	14	NA	TRBV28	TRBJ1-5	TGTGCCAGCACTACCGGGGGAAACACAGATACGCAGCATTTT	CASTTGGNTDTQHF
NA	16	NA	TRBV27	TRBJ1-3	TGTGCCAGCAGTCCTGGTATAGGATGGTCTGGAAACACCATATATTTT	CASSPGIGWSGNTIYF
NA	16	NA	TRBV6-1	TRBJ1-4	TGTGCCAGCAGTGATTTGGGCCAGACAACTAATGAAAAACTGTTTTTT	CASSDLGQTTNEKLFF
NA	13	NA	TRBV29-1	TRBJ2-3	TGCAGCGTTGGGCCTCTGGCCACAGATACGCAGTATTTT	CSVGPLATDTQYF
NA	13	NA	TRBV6-5	TRBJ2-5	TGTGCCAGCAGTCGGACGGGGGAAGAGACCCAGTACTTC	CASSRTGEETQYF
NA	13	NA	TRBV19	TRBJ1-1	TGTGCCAGTACCCCCCGGGTCTGGACTGAAGCTTTCTTT	CASTPRVWTEAFF
NA	16	NA	TRBV5-1	TRBJ2-5	TGCGCCAGCAGCTTGGGACAGTCTTTGAGGGAAGAGACCCAGTACTTC	CASSLGQSLREETQYF
NA	13	many	TRBV11-2	TRBJ2-7	TGTGCCAGCAGCCGTGGTATTCAGGACCAGCAGTACTTC	CASSRGIQDQQYF
NA	15	NA	TRBV27	TRBJ2-1	TGTGCCAGCAGTGTGGGAGGTCCGGTTTACAATGAGCAGTTCTTC	CASSVGGPVYNEQFF
TRBD1	14	few	TRBV5-1	TRBJ2-5	TGCGCCAGCAGCTTTATAGGGGGCGGAGAGACCCAGTACTTC	CASSFIGGGETQYF
TRBD2	14	NA	TRBV5-4	TRBJ2-7	TGTGCCAGCAGCTTGGGCGGGAGTAGCTACGAGCAGTACTTC	CASSLGGSSYEQYF
TRBD2	16	few	TRBV13	TRBJ2-1	TGTGCCAGCAGCTGGCGAAGGGCGGGAGTTTACAATGAGCAGTTCTTC	CASSWRRAGVYNEQFF